This is a list of T cell receptor beta chains from one sample in a study of blood T cell repertoires in COVID-19. Here immunoSEQ multiplex PCR was the method, and the copy in TCRdb shows in-frame clones only, minus some. The repertoire has just over 150,000 clones, around 89% of them found once; the top ten carry around 6.7%. The sample consisted of PBMCs or T cells enriched from blood (not recorded which). These receptors were collected from a woman aged 45-65 years who had recovered from COVID-19. Each CDR3 is given with its conserved first and last residue. A D gene is named only where the DNA matches it firmly. Some rows mark clone size as missing; the rest say once, few, many or name a class of expanded clone.

cdr3_nt	cdr3_aa	d_call	clone_size	v_call	j_call	cdr3_length
TGTGCCAGCAGCCAAGATCTCAGGGGAGTGCGTGGCTACACCTTC	CASSQDLRGVRGYTF	.	.	TRBV14	TRBJ1-2	15
TGTGCCAGCAGTTACGGGCAGGGAAAGGACGAGCAGTACTTC	CASSYGQGKDEQYF	.	.	TRBV6-2/TRBV6-3	TRBJ2-7	14
TGTGCCAGCAGTGCGGGCACTGGAAACACCATATATTTT	CASSAGTGNTIYF	.	.	TRBV12-3/TRBV12-4	TRBJ1-3	13
TGTGCCAGTAGTATAAGGTCTCCACAGGGGGCTGACGAGCAGTACTTC	CASSIRSPQGADEQYF	TRBD1	.	TRBV19	TRBJ2-7	16
TGTGCCAGCAGCGCCCAACTCGGTAACTATGGCTACACCTTC	CASSAQLGNYGYTF	.	.	TRBV9	TRBJ1-2	14
TGTGCCAGCAGCCGGGCGGTAGCGCGAAGCACAGATACGCAGTATTTT	CASSRAVARSTDTQYF	.	.	TRBV5-4	TRBJ2-3	16
TGTGCCAGCAGCTTAGACAGGCCACAAGAGACCCAGTACTTC	CASSLDRPQETQYF	.	.	TRBV11-2	TRBJ2-5	14
TGTGCCTGGACTCGGACTAGCGGGGTGTACGAGACCCAGTACTTC	CAWTRTSGVYETQYF	TRBD2	.	TRBV30	TRBJ2-5	15
TGTGCCAGCAGTGATCCCAGAAAGCAGTACTTC	CASSDPRKQYF	.	.	TRBV25-1	TRBJ2-7	11
TGTGCCAGCAGCTTAGGACTAGCGGGCCGCTACGAGCAGTACTTC	CASSLGLAGRYEQYF	TRBD2	.	TRBV11-1	TRBJ2-7	15
TGTGCCAGCAGCTTAGTAGTCTACACAGATACGCAGTATTTT	CASSLVVYTDTQYF	.	.	TRBV7-2	TRBJ2-3	14
TGTGCCAGCAGCTTGGGACAGGGGGCGATTTACGAGCAGTACTTC	CASSLGQGAIYEQYF	TRBD1	once	TRBV5-8	TRBJ2-7	15
TGTGCCAGCAGCTTTGGGACTGACGAAGAGACCCAGTACTTC	CASSFGTDEETQYF	.	few	TRBV3-1/TRBV3-2	TRBJ2-5	14
TGTGCCAGTAGAAGGGGGAATAATGAAAAACTGTTTTTT	CASRRGNNEKLFF	.	.	TRBV19	TRBJ1-4	13
TGTGCCAGCAGCCAAGATAGGGGTAGAGGGGGCGAGCAGTACTTC	CASSQDRGRGGEQYF	.	.	TRBV3-1/TRBV3-2	TRBJ2-7	15
TGTGCCAGCAGCCCCCTCCTAGCGGGCACAGATACGCAGTATTTT	CASSPLLAGTDTQYF	TRBD2	.	TRBV7-3	TRBJ2-3	15
TGTGCCAGCAAGACGGACAGCATGAACACTGAAGCTTTCTTT	CASKTDSMNTEAFF	.	.	TRBV7-2	TRBJ1-1	14
TGTGCCAGCAGTTATGGCGGCGGGAGACAAGAGACCCAGTACTTC	CASSYGGGRQETQYF	TRBD2	.	TRBV6-5	TRBJ2-5	15
TGTGCCAGCAGCTTGTCTGACAGGATCGTTTCACCCCTCCACTTT	CASSLSDRIVSPLHF	.	many	TRBV5-4	TRBJ1-6	15
TGTGCCAGCTCGGGCACCGGCACGAATACGCAGTATTTT	CASSGTGTNTQYF	.	.	TRBV18	TRBJ2-3	13
TGTGCCAGCTCACCACTCGTAACAGGGAACACTGAAGCTTTCTTT	CASSPLVTGNTEAFF	.	.	TRBV18	TRBJ1-1	15
TGTGCCAGCAGCCAAAACCGGCTGGGACAGAGAAGTGATCAGCCCCAGCATTTT	CASSQNRLGQRSDQPQHF	TRBD1	.	TRBV3-1/TRBV3-2	TRBJ1-5	18
TGTGCCAGTAGTCCCGCAGACAGGGGGAGGAATCAGCCCCAGCATTTT	CASSPADRGRNQPQHF	TRBD1	.	TRBV19	TRBJ1-5	16
TGTGCCAGCAGCGGGCGCACCGGGGAGCTGTTTTTT	CASSGRTGELFF	.	.	TRBV13	TRBJ2-2	12
TGTGCCAGCAGTTCAGGGGGTTTAAGTGGCTACACCTTC	CASSSGGLSGYTF	TRBD1	once	TRBV12-3/TRBV12-4	TRBJ1-2	13
TGTGCCAGCAGTGAGTCCCAGGGAAACACCATATATTTT	CASSESQGNTIYF	.	.	TRBV2	TRBJ1-3	13
TGTGCCAGCAGCTCGCTAGCGGGGGAACCCCATGAGCAGTACTTC	CASSSLAGEPHEQYF	TRBD2	.	TRBV7-7	TRBJ2-7	15
TGTGCCAGCAACACACGGGGGACAGATACGCAGTATTTT	CASNTRGTDTQYF	.	.	TRBV7-2	TRBJ2-3	13
TGTGCCTGGGCCGGGACAGGGGGCATCGAGCAGTACTTC	CAWAGTGGIEQYF	TRBD1	.	TRBV30	TRBJ2-7	13
TGCAGCGTTATTGGGACAGGGGACAGCTCCTACAATGAGCAGTTCTTC	CSVIGTGDSSYNEQFF	TRBD1	.	TRBV29-1	TRBJ2-1	16
TGTGCCAGCAGTTCAACCCCGGTGGGGGGGACTGAAGCTTTCTTT	CASSSTPVGGTEAFF	.	.	TRBV6-5	TRBJ1-1	15
TGTGCCAGCAGCGCCGGGACTAGTTTGGATGAGCAGTTCTTC	CASSAGTSLDEQFF	TRBD2	.	TRBV9	TRBJ2-1	14
TGTGCCAGTTCATGGCGGGAGGACGGGGAGCTGTTTTTT	CASSWREDGELFF	TRBD2	.	TRBV2	TRBJ2-2	13
TGTGCCAGCAGTTTCCCTAGCGGGGGGGTTCCCGAAGCCTACAATGAGCAGTTCTTC	CASSFPSGGVPEAYNEQFF	TRBD2	once	TRBV27	TRBJ2-1	19
TGTGCCAGCAGCAAAAGAGAGGAGGGGGCGAAGTCGACCTACGAGCAGTACTTC	CASSKREEGAKSTYEQYF	.	.	TRBV21-1	TRBJ2-7	18
TGTGCCAGCAGCGTGAGACAGCGTGAGACCCAGTACTTC	CASSVRQRETQYF	.	once	TRBV9	TRBJ2-5	13
TGTGCCAGCAGTTACTCAGCAGGGCCGCCGTTCTTC	CASSYSAGPPFF	.	.	TRBV6-6	TRBJ2-1	12
TGTGCCAGTAGTACACAGGGACTGAACACTGAAGCTTTCTTT	CASSTQGLNTEAFF	.	.	TRBV19	TRBJ1-1	14
TGTGCCAGCAGTCTACTGGGGACAGGGGTGGGCACCGGGGAGCTGTTTTTT	CASSLLGTGVGTGELFF	TRBD1	.	TRBV28	TRBJ2-2	17
TGTGCCAGCAGCTCAGGGACAGGGGATGCTTACGAGCAGTACTTC	CASSSGTGDAYEQYF	TRBD1	.	TRBV7-7	TRBJ2-7	15
TGTGCCAGTCGTGAGCAGGGGGCTGGCAATGAAAAACTGTTTTTT	CASREQGAGNEKLFF	TRBD1	.	TRBV19	TRBJ1-4	15
TGTGCCAGCAGCCAAGCACTAGCGGGCTTTCCGTATGAGCAGTTCTTC	CASSQALAGFPYEQFF	TRBD2	.	TRBV14	TRBJ2-1	16
TGTGCCAGCAGCTTAGATGGGGGCCGGTCCCACGAGCAGTACTTC	CASSLDGGRSHEQYF	.	.	TRBV7-6	TRBJ2-7	15
TGCGCCAGCAGCCAAGATGGGAGTGAGCAGTACTTC	CASSQDGSEQYF	.	.	TRBV4-1	TRBJ2-7	12
TGCGCCAGCAGCTTGGCACGGACAGGGGGGAACACTGAAGCTTTCTTT	CASSLARTGGNTEAFF	TRBD1	.	TRBV5-1	TRBJ1-1	16
TGTGCCAGCAGCGGAAGCGGAGACTACGAGCAGTACTTC	CASSGSGDYEQYF	.	.	TRBV9	TRBJ2-7	13
TGTGCCAGCCGCATAACGAGCTCTGGAAACACCATATATTTT	CASRITSSGNTIYF	.	.	TRBV7-9	TRBJ1-3	14
TGTGCCAGCAGATACAGCGGGGGGGTGGAGACCCAGTACTTC	CASRYSGGVETQYF	TRBD2	.	TRBV27	TRBJ2-5	14
TGTGCCAGCAGGAGCCAGGACACTGAAGCTTTCTTT	CASRSQDTEAFF	.	.	TRBV6-5	TRBJ1-1	12
TGTGCCAGCAGTTACGAGGGACAGGGGGGCACCGGGGAGCTGTTTTTT	CASSYEGQGGTGELFF	TRBD1	.	TRBV6-5	TRBJ2-2	16
TGTGCCAGCAGCTTTGGACAGTCGTCAGGAGATACGCAGTATTTT	CASSFGQSSGDTQYF	.	few	TRBV5-5	TRBJ2-3	15
TGCGCCAGCAGCTTGGGGAGTGGAGAGCGTGGGAAACTGTTTTTT	CASSLGSGERGKLFF	.	.	TRBV5-1	TRBJ1-4	15